The clone carrying this T cell receptor (beta chain) showed up many times. Its matching antigen is unknown. RNA transcripts served as the template for amplifying TCR beta CDR3 regions. HTBI primers were employed in a first-round RT-PCR of the TCR CDR3. MiXCR, applied by TCRdb to the multiplex PCR reads, yields one record per CDR3 protein. The sample carries about 420,000 distinct CDR3 sequences, around a sixth recorded once. The record originates from a study of T cells in Graves' hyperthyroidism and ophthalmopathy. Study information: Peripheral blood samples were taken at initial diagnosis, prior to any treatment. General study results and limits: Also found in blood were most expanded thyroid clonotypes above 0.001.

Germline assignment: CDR1 LGHNT and CDR2 FRNRAP. Deletions cut 0 bases from V and 5 bases from J, with 19 bases between. This CDR3 has 17 residues. The sequencing input was blood. This TCR derives from a woman between 18 and 29 years old with Graves' hyperthyroidism. The chain combines TRBV12-5 with TRBJ1-2; D is perhaps TRBD1 (5 bases). The CDR3 region is CASGLVPPLTAFYGYTF. CDR3 DNA sequence: TGTGCTAGTGGTTTGGTACCCCCCTTGACAGCCTTTTATGGCTACACCTTC.